A selection of T cell receptor beta chains follows, all from one sample in a study of T cell changes during pregnancy in multiple sclerosis. This table comes from immunoSEQ multiplex PCR, and its TCRdb copy is limited to in-frame clones, with some not included. Found here are 85,000 to 130,000 clones, about nine tenths of them singletons; the top ten hold 1.5% to 2%. Sequencing was performed on peripheral blood, taken after pregnancy. The receptors stem from a female donor with multiple sclerosis, enrolled in a pregnancy study. CDR3s include the opening cysteine and the closing phenylalanine or tryptophan. Each record gives: clone size, V gene, J gene, D gene, CDR3 length, CDR3 protein, CDR3 DNA. D genes are given only for firm matches. Clone sizes are given selectively: once, few, many, or a class where the clone is expanded.

size: NA; V: TRBV19; J: TRBJ1-2; D: NA; length: 14; CDR3: CASSSQRANYGYTF; DNA: TGTGCCAGTAGCAGTCAGAGGGCAAACTATGGCTACACCTTC
size: NA; V: TRBV19; J: TRBJ2-6; D: TRBD1; length: 17; CDR3: CASSQTGNVDGANVLTF; DNA: TGTGCCAGTAGCCAGACAGGGAATGTTGATGGGGCCAACGTCCTGACTTTC
size: NA; V: TRBV9; J: TRBJ2-5; D: TRBD1; length: 14; CDR3: CASTRGQIQETQYF; DNA: TGTGCCAGCACTAGGGGACAGATCCAAGAGACCCAGTACTTC
size: NA; V: TRBV5-8; J: TRBJ2-3; D: TRBD2; length: 16; CDR3: CASSLRSGGPTDTQYF; DNA: TGTGCCAGCAGCTTGCGGAGCGGGGGACCCACAGATACGCAGTATTTT
size: NA; V: TRBV29-1; J: TRBJ1-4; D: NA; length: 14; CDR3: CSVTPTGSNEKLFF; DNA: TGCAGCGTTACACCGACAGGCTCGAATGAAAAACTGTTTTTT
size: NA; V: TRBV4-1; J: TRBJ2-5; D: TRBD2; length: 15; CDR3: CASSRTSGIQETQYF; DNA: TGCGCCAGCAGCCGGACTAGCGGGATCCAAGAGACCCAGTACTTC
size: NA; V: TRBV5-1; J: TRBJ1-2; D: TRBD1; length: 14; CDR3: CASSSGQAIYGYTF; DNA: TGCGCCAGCAGCTCGGGACAGGCCATCTATGGCTACACCTTC
size: NA; V: TRBV28; J: TRBJ1-1; D: TRBD1; length: 18; CDR3: CASSVTQGGPSMNTEAFF; DNA: TGTGCCAGCAGTGTAACACAGGGGGGCCCCTCTATGAACACTGAAGCTTTCTTT
size: NA; V: TRBV5-1; J: TRBJ2-3; D: NA; length: 12; CDR3: CASSLTADTQYF; DNA: TGCGCCAGCAGCTTGACAGCAGATACGCAGTATTTT
size: NA; V: TRBV6-1; J: TRBJ2-3; D: NA; length: 14; CDR3: CASTAGTSTDTQYF; DNA: TGTGCCAGCACTGCGGGGACTAGCACAGATACGCAGTATTTT
size: NA; V: TRBV7-6; J: TRBJ2-2; D: NA; length: 16; CDR3: CASSLGPRGGTGELFF; DNA: TGTGCCAGCAGCTTAGGCCCCCGTGGGGGGACCGGGGAGCTGTTTTTT
size: NA; V: TRBV6-5; J: TRBJ1-2; D: NA; length: 16; CDR3: CASSYSLTGSNYGYTF; DNA: TGTGCCAGCAGTTACTCCCTAACAGGGTCCAACTATGGCTACACCTTC
size: NA; V: TRBV5-1; J: TRBJ2-1; D: NA; length: 14; CDR3: CASRGSLSNNEQFF; DNA: TGCGCCAGCAGAGGGAGTTTATCGAACAATGAGCAGTTCTTC
size: NA; V: TRBV6-1; J: TRBJ2-3; D: NA; length: 14; CDR3: CASTRGGVADTQYF; DNA: TGTGCCAGCACGAGGGGGGGGGTGGCAGATACGCAGTATTTT
size: NA; V: TRBV6-6; J: TRBJ1-2; D: NA; length: 13; CDR3: CASSYLQIYGYTF; DNA: TGTGCCAGCAGTTACTTACAGATCTATGGCTACACCTTC
size: NA; V: TRBV27; J: TRBJ1-1; D: TRBD1; length: 13; CDR3: CASSMDRVRRAFF; DNA: TGTGCCAGCAGCATGGACAGGGTAAGACGAGCTTTCTTT
size: NA; V: TRBV6-1; J: TRBJ1-2; D: TRBD1; length: 14; CDR3: CASRTQGSAYGYTF; DNA: TGTGCCAGCAGGACACAGGGGTCGGCCTATGGCTACACCTTC
size: once; V: TRBV6-6; J: TRBJ2-3; D: TRBD2; length: 15; CDR3: CASSYWSSGADTQYF; DNA: TGTGCCAGCAGTTACTGGTCTAGCGGCGCAGATACGCAGTATTTT
size: NA; V: TRBV27; J: TRBJ1-2; D: TRBD1; length: 13; CDR3: CASRIGGVGGYTF; DNA: TGTGCCAGCAGGATAGGGGGCGTCGGTGGCTACACCTTC
size: NA; V: TRBV6-1; J: TRBJ1-1; D: NA; length: 14; CDR3: CASSPKVGGTEAFF; DNA: TGTGCCAGCAGTCCGAAAGTCGGGGGAACTGAAGCTTTCTTT
size: NA; V: TRBV28; J: TRBJ1-2; D: NA; length: 14; CDR3: CASSSGPGVGSYTF; DNA: TGTGCCAGCAGTTCCGGACCGGGGGTGGGGAGCTACACCTTC
size: NA; V: TRBV6-1; J: TRBJ1-2; D: NA; length: 13; CDR3: CASSGLGRYGYTF; DNA: TGTGCCAGCAGTGGATTGGGGCGCTATGGCTACACCTTC
size: NA; V: TRBV6-6; J: TRBJ2-1; D: NA; length: 12; CDR3: CASSYSSNEQFF; DNA: TGTGCCAGCAGTTACTCCTCCAATGAGCAGTTCTTC
size: NA; V: TRBV29-1; J: TRBJ1-2; D: NA; length: 12; CDR3: CTVGDRNYGYTF; DNA: TGCACCGTGGGAGATAGGAACTATGGCTACACCTTC
size: NA; V: TRBV7-2; J: TRBJ2-2; D: TRBD1; length: 15; CDR3: CASSFKTGWGGELFF; DNA: TGTGCCAGCAGCTTTAAGACAGGGTGGGGCGGGGAGCTGTTTTTT
size: NA; V: TRBV5-8; J: TRBJ1-4; D: NA; length: 14; CDR3: CASSLLTGHEKLFF; DNA: TGTGCCAGCAGCCTATTGACAGGACACGAAAAACTGTTTTTT
size: NA; V: TRBV2; J: TRBJ2-7; D: TRBD2; length: 16; CDR3: CASIQGRAGGPYEQYF; DNA: TGTGCCAGCATCCAAGGGAGGGCGGGAGGGCCCTACGAGCAGTACTTC
size: NA; V: TRBV5-1; J: TRBJ2-3; D: TRBD2; length: 15; CDR3: CASRFSSGGTDTQYF; DNA: TGCGCCAGCAGGTTCTCTAGCGGGGGTACAGATACGCAGTATTTT
size: NA; V: TRBV6-1; J: TRBJ2-3; D: NA; length: 13; CDR3: CASSEEGGGTQYF; DNA: TGTGCCAGCAGTGAAGAGGGAGGTGGGACGCAGTATTTT
size: NA; V: TRBV5-6; J: TRBJ2-1; D: TRBD2; length: 12; CDR3: CASSAYPSGTVF; DNA: TGTGCCAGCAGCGCCTATCCTAGCGGGACAGTCTTC
size: NA; V: TRBV19; J: TRBJ2-7; D: NA; length: 16; CDR3: CASSPKYRAGDYEQYF; DNA: TGTGCCAGTAGTCCCAAATACAGGGCCGGGGACTACGAGCAGTACTTC
size: once; V: TRBV28; J: TRBJ2-5; D: TRBD2; length: 17; CDR3: CASSLSLAGVLQETQYF; DNA: TGTGCCAGCAGTTTATCTCTAGCGGGGGTCCTCCAAGAGACCCAGTACTTC
size: NA; V: TRBV5-4; J: TRBJ2-5; D: NA; length: 14; CDR3: CASSLGGPLETQYF; DNA: TGTGCCAGCAGCTTGGGAGGGCCCCTCGAGACCCAGTACTTC
size: NA; V: TRBV27; J: TRBJ2-7; D: TRBD2; length: 19; CDR3: CASSLLPLEGLAGGGEQYF; DNA: TGTGCCAGCAGTCTTCTCCCCCTGGAGGGTCTAGCGGGGGGAGGCGAGCAGTACTTC
size: NA; V: TRBV28; J: TRBJ1-1; D: NA; length: 13; CDR3: CASSFLRGTEAFF; DNA: TGTGCCAGCAGTTTCTTAAGGGGCACTGAAGCTTTCTTT
size: NA; V: TRBV29-1; J: TRBJ2-7; D: TRBD2; length: 13; CDR3: CSVRPRLAGEQYF; DNA: TGCAGCGTGAGACCTAGACTAGCTGGCGAGCAGTACTTC
size: few; V: TRBV7-8; J: TRBJ1-2; D: TRBD1; length: 15; CDR3: CASSLSGTGVYGYTF; DNA: TGTGCCAGCAGCTTATCCGGGACAGGCGTCTATGGCTACACCTTC
size: NA; V: TRBV28; J: TRBJ1-1; D: NA; length: 13; CDR3: CASSSDRSWQAFF; DNA: TGTGCCAGCAGTTCTGACAGGTCCTGGCAGGCTTTCTTT
size: NA; V: TRBV30; J: TRBJ1-3; D: NA; length: 14; CDR3: CAWSVLGSGNTIYF; DNA: TGTGCCTGGAGTGTACTCGGCTCTGGAAACACCATATATTTT
size: NA; V: TRBV6-1; J: TRBJ2-7; D: NA; length: 13; CDR3: CASTNRDTYEQYF; DNA: TGTGCCAGCACTAACAGGGATACCTACGAGCAGTACTTC
size: NA; V: TRBV4-1; J: TRBJ2-5; D: NA; length: 12; CDR3: CASSHPGETQYF; DNA: TGCGCCAGCAGCCACCCGGGAGAGACCCAGTACTTC
size: NA; V: TRBV5-1; J: TRBJ2-5; D: NA; length: 15; CDR3: CASSLQSTGQETQYF; DNA: TGCGCCAGCAGCTTACAGAGTACGGGACAAGAGACCCAGTACTTC
size: once; V: TRBV19; J: TRBJ1-5; D: TRBD1; length: 15; CDR3: CASSSGTGSNQPQHF; DNA: TGTGCCAGTAGTAGCGGGACAGGGTCGAATCAGCCCCAGCATTTT
size: NA; V: TRBV5-4; J: TRBJ2-7; D: NA; length: 13; CDR3: CASSLVMGDEQYF; DNA: TGTGCCAGCAGCTTGGTGATGGGCGACGAGCAGTACTTC
size: NA; V: TRBV19; J: TRBJ2-1; D: NA; length: 17; CDR3: CASSKRRQDRTYNEQFF; DNA: TGTGCCAGTAGTAAAAGAAGACAGGATCGGACCTACAATGAGCAGTTCTTC
size: NA; V: TRBV6-1; J: TRBJ1-1; D: NA; length: 15; CDR3: CASSLIPDSHTEAFF; DNA: TGTGCCAGCAGCTTGATCCCGGACAGTCACACTGAAGCTTTCTTT
size: NA; V: TRBV30; J: TRBJ2-1; D: NA; length: 15; CDR3: CAWSTDSYSYNEQFF; DNA: TGTGCCTGGAGCACGGACTCCTACTCCTACAATGAGCAGTTCTTC
size: NA; V: TRBV30; J: TRBJ1-1; D: NA; length: 12; CDR3: CAWGVEGTEAFF; DNA: TGTGCCTGGGGGGTTGAGGGCACTGAAGCTTTCTTT
size: NA; V: TRBV5-4; J: TRBJ1-1; D: NA; length: 16; CDR3: CASSLAGGLMNTETFF; DNA: TGTGCCAGCAGCTTGGCCGGGGGACTGATGAACACTGAAACTTTCTTT
size: NA; V: TRBV2; J: TRBJ2-2; D: NA; length: 15; CDR3: CASRNRAGLTGELFF; DNA: TGTGCCAGCAGAAACAGGGCCGGGCTGACCGGGGAGCTGTTTTTT
size: NA; V: TRBV18; J: TRBJ2-5; D: TRBD2; length: 16; CDR3: CASSRSGLAGQETQYF; DNA: TGTGCCAGCTCTCGCTCTGGACTAGCGGGGCAAGAGACCCAGTACTTC
size: NA; V: TRBV7-3; J: TRBJ2-3; D: NA; length: 15; CDR3: CASSLWAGSTDTQYF; DNA: TGTGCCAGCAGCTTATGGGCGGGTAGCACAGATACGCAGTATTTT
size: NA; V: TRBV6-5; J: TRBJ1-1; D: TRBD1; length: 14; CDR3: CASSPLGQGGIAFF; DNA: TGTGCCAGCAGTCCACTGGGACAGGGGGGGATTGCTTTCTTT
size: NA; V: TRBV28; J: TRBJ1-4; D: NA; length: 16; CDR3: CASSLSGKTSAEKLFF; DNA: TGTGCCAGCAGTTTATCGGGAAAAACCAGCGCCGAAAAACTGTTTTTT
size: NA; V: TRBV19; J: TRBJ2-1; D: TRBD2; length: 16; CDR3: CASSPWTSGTYNEQFF; DNA: TGTGCCAGTAGTCCCTGGACTAGCGGAACCTACAATGAGCAGTTCTTC
size: NA; V: TRBV5-1; J: TRBJ1-1; D: TRBD1; length: 14; CDR3: CASTETGRVTEAFF; DNA: TGCGCCAGCACTGAGACAGGGAGAGTCACTGAAGCTTTCTTT